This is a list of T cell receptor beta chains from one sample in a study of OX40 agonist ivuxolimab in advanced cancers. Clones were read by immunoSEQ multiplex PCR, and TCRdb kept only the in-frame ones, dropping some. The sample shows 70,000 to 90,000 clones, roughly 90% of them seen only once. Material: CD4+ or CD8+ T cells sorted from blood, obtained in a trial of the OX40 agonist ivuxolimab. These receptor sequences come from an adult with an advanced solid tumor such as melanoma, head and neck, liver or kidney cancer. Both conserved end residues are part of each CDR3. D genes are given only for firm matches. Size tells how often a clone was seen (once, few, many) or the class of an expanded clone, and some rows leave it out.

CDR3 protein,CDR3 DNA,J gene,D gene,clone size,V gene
CASSVGRDRSYGYTF,TGTGCCAGCAGCGTAGGCCGGGACAGAAGCTATGGCTACACCTTC,TRBJ1-2,TRBD1,-,TRBV9
CASSGLAITDTQYF,TGTGCCAGCAGTGGACTAGCGATCACAGATACGCAGTATTTT,TRBJ2-3,TRBD2,-,TRBV28
CASSNGQYSEAFF,TGTGCCAGCAGTAATGGACAGTACTCCGAAGCTTTCTTT,TRBJ1-1,-,-,TRBV2
CASSLFGTRYEQYF,TGTGCCAGCAGTTTATTTGGGACACGCTACGAGCAGTACTTC,TRBJ2-7,-,-,TRBV28
CASSSPEGGTYGYTF,TGCGCCAGCAGCAGTCCGGAGGGGGGCACCTATGGCTACACCTTC,TRBJ1-2,-,-,TRBV5-1
CAWSVRNTEAFF,TGTGCCTGGAGTGTACGTAACACTGAAGCTTTCTTT,TRBJ1-1,-,few,TRBV30
CASSFDQTSQPQHF,TGTGCCAGCAGCTTTGACCAAACATCGCAGCCCCAGCATTTT,TRBJ1-5,-,-,TRBV7-6
CASSIGWSEAFF,TGTGCCAGCAGCATCGGATGGTCTGAAGCTTTCTTT,TRBJ1-1,-,-,TRBV5-6
CASSSGQPGREQFF,TGTGCCAGCAGCTCGGGACAGCCCGGGCGGGAGCAGTTCTTC,TRBJ2-1,TRBD1,-,TRBV7-3
CASSFMNTEAFF,TGTGCCAGCAGCTTCATGAACACTGAAGCTTTCTTT,TRBJ1-1,-,-,TRBV7-9
CASSPGAANTGELFF,TGTGCCAGCAGCCCGGGTGCCGCGAACACCGGGGAGCTGTTTTTT,TRBJ2-2,-,-,TRBV7-8
CASSPAGGSYYGYTF,TGTGCCAGCAGTCCGGCAGGCGGTTCCTACTATGGCTACACCTTC,TRBJ1-2,-,-,TRBV7-3
CASSTGTGGKRLFF,TGTGCCAGTAGTACCGGGACAGGGGGAAAAAGGCTGTTTTTT,TRBJ1-4,TRBD1,-,TRBV19
CASSVGPQEGYTF,TGTGCCAGCAGCGTAGGACCTCAGGAAGGCTACACCTTC,TRBJ1-2,-,-,TRBV9
CASSEPDNEQYF,TGCGCCAGCAGCGAACCCGACAACGAGCAGTACTTC,TRBJ2-7,-,-,TRBV5-1
CASSPAGLAGYNEQFF,TGTGCCAGCAGCCCGGCGGGACTAGCGGGTTACAATGAGCAGTTCTTC,TRBJ2-1,TRBD2,-,TRBV7-6